This T cell receptor (beta chain) stems from a study of cytotoxic CD8 clonotypes in ibrutinib-treated CLL. The repertoire was sequenced with immunoSEQ multiplex PCR; TCRdb's copy has only in-frame clones and lacks some. This sample has approximately 47,000 clones, with over 50% found just once. Germline values: CDR1 SQVTM, CDR2 ANQGSEA. The CDR3 is 14 residues long. Sequenced here: PBMCs, sampled after 24 months of ibrutinib treatment. The receptor was isolated from a human donor with chronic lymphocytic leukemia. J is TRBJ2-5 and V is TRBV29-1; the match to TRBD1 covers 11 bases. The J call is doubtful: the DNA matches TRBJ2-7 better. The CDR3, as DNA: TGCAGCGTTGAAGACCCTGGGACAGGGGGCGAGCAGTACTTC. It yields the protein CSVEDPGTGGEQYF.